A single sample gave rise to the 16 T cell receptor beta chains below, sequenced in a study of blood T cell repertoires in COVID-19 (dated by TCRdb to about 2020). Receptor libraries were prepared by the immunoSEQ multiplex PCR assay. In TCRdb, the immuneACCESS table is reduced to in-frame sequences with V and J assigned. These tables do not hold every clone; where another copy was compared, an unresolved V gene accounts for under half, and the others remain unexplained. The sample profile shows under 150,000 clones; around 80% of them were found once. Together, the top ten hold 4.5% to 6% of the sample. Source material: peripheral blood. These TCRs come from a woman between 50 and 59 years old with acute or convalescent COVID-19.

This chain's CDR3 is CASSLDRAGNQPQHF. In nucleotides, the CDR3 is TGTGCCAGCAGCTTAGACAGGGCGGGCAATCAGCCCCAGCATTTT. The chain recombines TRBV7-9 with TRBJ1-5; possibly TRBD1 for D (6 bases). The CDR3 length is 15 residues. V lost 1 base and J lost 2, with 9 bases in between. CDR1 and CDR2 from the germline V gene are SEHNR and FQNEAQ (reference sequence).

This chain joins TRBV19 and TRBJ1-6; no clear D gene. Trimming removed 6 bases at V and 7 bases at J, with 22 bases between. Germline assignment: CDR1 LNHDA and CDR2 SQIVND (reference sequence). This CDR3 comprises 17 residues. The CDR3, as DNA: TGTGCCAGTAGAACCGGAACGGAGTCATTCGAGAATTCACCCCTCCACTTT. This codes for CASRTGTESFENSPLHF.

This clone was picked up a small number of times. This chain connects TRBV5-6 to TRBJ1-2; 7 bases align to TRBD1. Germline V gene data show CDR1 as SGHDT and CDR2 as YYEEEE. This CDR3 is 13 amino acids long. The junction had 0 bases not matched to a gene; V was cut back by 1 base and J by 3 bases. CDR3 loop: CASSLQGDYGYTF. Written as DNA, the CDR3 is TGTGCCAGCAGCTTGCAGGGGGACTATGGCTACACCTTC.

The chain joins TRBV7-3 to TRBJ1-1; possible D gene TRBD1, 5 bases. Germline CDR1 SGHTA, CDR2 FQGTGA. V was clipped by 5 bases and J by 2 bases, with 9 bases between them. The CDR3 sequence is 13 residues long. The chain's CDR3 is CASSAQGNTEAFF. The CDR3 DNA reads TGTGCCAGCAGCGCTCAGGGTAACACTGAAGCTTTCTTT.

The chain recombines TRBV6-1 with TRBJ1-5; 11 nucleotides match TRBD1. The CDR3 sequence is 15 residues long. With V trimmed by 0 bases and J by 5 bases, 0 bases remained unmatched. CDR1 and CDR2 from the germline V gene are MNHNS and SASEGT. The CDR3 is CASSEADRGHQPQHF. CDR3 nucleotide sequence: TGTGCCAGCAGTGAAGCGGACAGGGGGCATCAGCCCCAGCATTTT.

The chain is built from TRBV19 and TRBJ1-5; the match to TRBD1 covers 7 bases. Germline V gene data show CDR1 as LNHDA and CDR2 as SQIVND (reference sequence). The CDR3 length is 17 residues. Trimming removed 6 bases from V and 1 base from J; junction bases left unmatched: 12. CDR3 DNA: TGTGCCAGTAGCTGGCCCACGGGACAGACAAGCAATCAGCCCCAGCATTTT. Protein: CASSWPTGQTSNQPQHF. The full variable domain, completed using reference TRBV19 and TRBJ1-5, is DGGITQSPKYLFRKEGQNVTLSCEQNLNHDAMYWYRQDPGQGLRLIYYSQIVNDFQKGDIAEGYSVSREKKESFPLTVTSAQKNPTAFYLCASSWPTGQTSNQPQHFGDGTRLSIL.

The chain is built from TRBV7-2 and TRBJ1-1; possibly TRBD1 for D (5 bases). V lost 5 bases, J lost 1 base, and 11 bases lay in between. CDR1 and CDR2 from the germline V gene are SGHTA and FQGNSA. CDR3 length: 14 residues. CDR3 in amino acids: CASSMRTRNTEAFF. CDR3 sequence (DNA): TGTGCCAGCAGCATGCGGACACGGAACACTGAAGCTTTCTTT.

The rearrangement uses TRBV4-2 and TRBJ2-7; a weak D match, TRBD2 (7 bases). V was pared by 0 bases and J by 6 bases, with 15 bases between. CDR1 LGHNA and CDR2 YNFKEQ come from the germline V gene. The CDR3 runs to 15 residues. This chain's CDR3 is CASSQEGFGGREQYF. The DNA of the CDR3 is TGTGCCAGCAGCCAAGAAGGTTTCGGGGGGCGCGAGCAGTACTTC.

This chain joins TRBV5-6 and TRBJ2-1, with D maybe TRBD2 (5 bases). CDR1 is SGHDT and CDR2 is YYEEEE in the germline V gene. The CDR3 is 14 amino acids. Deletions cut 0 bases from V and 6 bases from J, with 10 bases between. The CDR3: CASSLALAFNEQFF. The CDR3 bases are TGTGCCAGCAGCTTGGCGCTAGCCTTCAATGAGCAGTTCTTC.

The CDR3 coding sequence is TGTGCCAGCAGTTCCATAAACGGGAACACTGAAGCTTTCTTT. Translation: CASSSINGNTEAFF. J is TRBJ1-1 and V is TRBV6-5, with D unresolved. The V and J ends lost 4 bases and 1 base respectively, with 10 bases between them. The CDR3 has 14 amino acids. Germline V gives CDR1 MNHEY, CDR2 SVGAGI.

The chain couples TRBV16 to TRBJ1-1; tentatively, D is TRBD1 (5 bases). The length of the CDR3 is 13 residues. V was cut by 0 bases and J by 4 bases, with 6 bases left in between. Germline loops: CDR1 KGHSY, CDR2 FQNENV. CDR3 region: CASSQSQGTEAFF. CDR3 sequence (DNA): TGTGCCAGCAGCCAATCCCAGGGCACTGAAGCTTTCTTT. Full variable domain (outside the CDR3, taken from reference TRBV16 and TRBJ1-1): GEEVAQTPKHLVRGEGQKAKLYCAPIKGHSYVFWYQQVLKNEFKFLISFQNENVFDETGMPKERFSAKCLPNSPCSLEIQATKLEDSAVYFCASSQSQGTEAFFGQGTRLTVV.

This chain joins TRBV3-1 (or the pseudogene TRBV3-2) and TRBJ1-2; tentatively, D is TRBD1 (5 bases). The length of the CDR3 is 14 residues. V gave up 3 bases and J gave up 4 bases, with 12 bases separating them. Germline-derived CDR1 and CDR2 are LGHDT and YNNKEL (reference sequence). The CDR3 here is CASSQGQGGYGYTF. CDR3 sequence (DNA): TGTGCCAGCAGCCAGGGGCAGGGAGGCTATGGCTACACCTTC.

The genes are TRBV18 and TRBJ1-2; TRBD1 might be the D (5 bases). The length of the CDR3 is 15 residues. Germline lookup yields CDR1 KGHSH and CDR2 LQKENI. Trimming pared 4 bases from V and 0 bases from J, leaving 12 bases between. The CDR3 nucleotides are TGTGCCAGCTCACGGCAGGACACCACTAACTATGGCTACACCTTC. Its translation is CASSRQDTTNYGYTF.

This chain connects TRBV2 to TRBJ2-7; maybe TRBD2 (6 bases). The V gene's germline CDR1 is SNHLY and CDR2 FYNNEI. Trimming removed 3 bases from V and 6 bases from J, with 18 bases in between. The CDR3 extends over 15 amino acids. The CDR3 spells CASSDTGSATSEQYF. For the CDR3, the DNA is TGTGCCAGCAGTGATACCGGGAGTGCTACTTCCGAGCAGTACTTC.

This sequence joins TRBV4-2 and TRBJ2-7, with a possible D match to TRBD2 (5 bases). Trimming pared 2 bases from V and 2 bases from J, leaving 13 bases between. The CDR3 consists of 15 residues. Germline V gene lookup returns CDR1 LGHNA and CDR2 YNFKEQ. The CDR3 is CASSQLPDGTYEQYF. In DNA, the CDR3 is TGTGCCAGCAGCCAACTTCCGGACGGGACCTACGAGCAGTACTTC.

This sequence joins TRBV6-6 and TRBJ2-7; TRBD1 is a possible D gene (6 bases). Germline CDR1 reads MNHNY; CDR2 reads SVGAGI (reference sequence). The V gene lost 4 bases and the J gene lost 2 bases, with 15 bases spanning the gap. This CDR3 has 15 residues. The DNA of the CDR3 is TGTGCCAGCAGTTCCCAGGGGTTCGCCACCTACGAGCAGTACTTC. Translating it yields CASSSQGFATYEQYF.